The T cell receptor (beta chain) described here comes from a study of patients and donors after allogeneic stem cell transplantation. Germline assignment: CDR1 LGHDT and CDR2 YNNKEL (reference sequence). This CDR3 comprises 15 residues. The ends were cut back, 1 base at V and 0 bases at J, with 6 bases in the middle. Many counts were recorded for this clonotype. One entry per CDR3 protein, called by TCRdb with MiXCR from the RT-PCR reads. The sample has approximately 250,000 distinct CDR3 sequences; around 14% are singletons. The chain links TRBV3-1 to TRBJ2-2; D unclear. The material sequenced was blood, either unsorted or a sorted T cell fraction (not recorded which). The receptor was derived from a human donor who was either an allogeneic HSCT recipient or a stem cell or donor lymphocyte infusion donor (not recorded which). It is not recorded whose cells these are; they may come from a transplant donor. As DNA, the CDR3 is TGTGCCAGCAGCCAAGGGAACACGAACACCGGGGAGCTGTTTTTT. Protein: CASSQGNTNTGELFF.